The 20 T cell receptor beta chains below were found in one sample sequenced in a study of human T cells and chemical hapten exposure. TCRdb re-called the RACE reads with MiXCR, one entry per CDR3 protein. The sample lists 140,000 or so distinct CDR3 sequences, approximately 12% occurring once. Time point specified: patch test 2, 6 weeks after DPC sensitization. Described treatment: therapeutic diphenylcyclopropenone sensitization with weekly scalp DPC. The starting material was whole blood, obtained in connection with sensitization to the hapten diphenylcyclopropenone (DPC). The receptors here all came from a woman in her forties or fifties with alopecia areata. Some clones in this sample may be carry-over from other donors' samples.

There are many counts of this clonotype. This chain links TRBV9 with TRBJ2-3; D is uncertain. This CDR3 spans 14 amino acids. Germline values: CDR1 SGDLS, CDR2 YYNGEE. Trimming shortened V by 0 bases and J by 0 bases, and 5 bases separated the two germline ends. The CDR3 sequence: CASSVASSTDTQYF. DNA of the CDR3: TGTGCCAGCAGCGTAGCATCTAGCACAGATACGCAGTATTTT.

V usage is TRBV7-2 and J usage is TRBJ2-2; 11 positions match TRBD2. Germline lookup yields CDR1 SGHTA and CDR2 FQGNSA. V gave up 5 bases and J gave up 7 bases; unmatched junction bases: 9. CDR3 length equals 16 residues. Written as DNA, the CDR3 is TGTGCCAGCAGCCCCAGACTAGCGGGAAGGGGCGGGGAGCTGTTTTTT. It yields the protein CASSPRLAGRGGELFF.

This chain uses TRBV3-1 with TRBJ2-2, with no clear D. The CDR3 sequence is 14 residues long. V lost 8 bases, J lost 5 bases, and 15 bases lay in between. Germline CDR1 is LGHDT and CDR2 is YNNKEL (reference sequence). The CDR3: CASSETVGTGELFF. CDR3 DNA: TGTGCCAGCTCCGAAACTGTGGGGACCGGGGAGCTGTTTTTT.

This chain links TRBV29-1 with TRBJ2-1, with TRBD2 matching 7 bases. The CDR3 spans 15 residues. V shed 3 bases, J shed 4 bases, and the junction held 9 bases outside the gene matches. The germline gives CDR1 SQVTM, CDR2 ANQGSEA. This CDR3 is CSVDADGRNYNEQFF. The CDR3 region has the DNA TGCAGCGTTGACGCAGACGGGAGGAATTACAATGAGCAGTTCTTC.

This clonotype has a handful of counts. The J gene is TRBJ2-3, the V gene TRBV7-2, with TRBD2 identical over 11 bases. Germline V gives CDR1 SGHTA, CDR2 FQGNSA. V shed 5 bases and J 0 bases; nucleotides not matched to a gene: 10. The CDR3 sequence is 18 residues long. DNA of the CDR3: TGTGCCAGCAGCCCCTGGCTAGCGGGAGGCTATAGCACAGATACGCAGTATTTT. It codes for CASSPWLAGGYSTDTQYF.

The chain has TRBV14 and TRBJ2-2; 14 bases map to TRBD2. Germline lookup yields CDR1 SGHDN and CDR2 FVKESK. J lost 5 bases, V lost 5 bases, and 7 bases had no gene match. CDR3 size: 17 residues. This CDR3 reads CASSSGLAGVVTGELFF. CDR3 nucleotides: TGTGCCAGCAGCTCGGGACTAGCGGGAGTTGTAACCGGGGAGCTGTTTTTT.

This chain connects TRBV7-9 to TRBJ2-7; TRBD1 matches 7 bases. This CDR3 has 15 residues. CDR1 SEHNR and CDR2 FQNEAQ come from the germline V gene (reference sequence). J gave up 2 bases and V 5 bases, and 9 bases lay outside the gene matches. The chain's CDR3 is CASSLWGQGAYEQYF. DNA of the CDR3: TGTGCCAGCAGCCTGTGGGGGCAGGGGGCCTACGAGCAGTACTTC.

The chain uses TRBV7-6 and TRBJ2-7, with unresolved D. Germline V gene data show CDR1 as SGHVS and CDR2 as FNYEAQ. With 5 bases removed from V and 3 bases from J, the gap between germline ends came to 8 bases. The CDR3 is 12 residues long. DNA for the CDR3: TGTGCCAGCAGCGACGACATCTACGAGCAGTACTTC. It encodes CASSDDIYEQYF.

The chain combines TRBV29-1 with TRBJ2-3, with 11 positions matching TRBD2. The CDR3 contains 14 residues. J gave up 4 bases and V 6 bases, and 6 bases lay outside the gene matches. Looked up from germline, CDR1 is SQVTM and CDR2 is ANQGSEA. The CDR3 here is CSVATSGSADTQYF. CDR3 DNA: TGCAGCGTAGCTACTAGCGGGAGTGCAGATACGCAGTATTTT.

The V call is TRBV7-9, the J call TRBJ2-7; 9 bases are shared with TRBD2. Germline V gene sequence: CDR1 SEHNR, CDR2 FQNEAQ (reference sequence). The CDR3 extends over 15 amino acids. Trimming took 7 bases from V and 0 from J; bases not matched to a gene: 7. The CDR3 nucleotides are TGTGCCAGCATCCCGACTAGCGGAGGCTCCTACGAGCAGTACTTC. Protein product: CASIPTSGGSYEQYF.

The J gene is TRBJ2-7, the V gene TRBV28; D is undetermined. CDR1 is MDHEN, CDR2 SYDVKM, per germline. Trimming shortened V by 8 bases and J by 6 bases, and 8 bases separated the two germline ends. The CDR3 runs 10 residues. CDR3 coding DNA: TGTGCCAGCGGATATTCCGAGCAGTACTTC. This translates into CASGYSEQYF.

This clonotype was counted at least ten times. DNA of the CDR3: TGTGCCAGCTCACCACAAAGGAAATACGAGCAGTACTTC. Translating it yields CASSPQRKYEQYF. The chain recombines TRBV18 with TRBJ2-7; D unclear. Trimming took 1 base from V and 4 from J, leaving 8 bases between them. The CDR3 contains 13 residues. Germline CDR1 KGHSH, CDR2 LQKENI.

The chain uses TRBV28 and TRBJ2-5; 8 positions match TRBD1. The V segment lost 11 bases and the J segment 1 base; nucleotides outside the gene matches: 9. Germline V gene data show CDR1 as MDHEN and CDR2 as SYDVKM. This CDR3 contains 14 residues. The CDR3 reads CAALAQGAQETQYF. CDR3 in DNA: TGTGCCGCCCTCGCGCAGGGGGCCCAAGAGACCCAGTACTTC.

This clonotype was seen a handful of times. This rearrangement joins TRBV29-1 to TRBJ2-5; 7 nucleotides line up with TRBD1. This CDR3 is built from 12 residues. J lost 4 bases, V lost 4 bases, and 3 bases had no gene match. Germline lookup yields CDR1 SQVTM and CDR2 ANQGSEA. The CDR3 loop reads CSVARDRETQYF. CDR3 bases: TGCAGCGTTGCCCGGGACAGAGAGACCCAGTACTTC. Filled out from reference TRBV29-1 and TRBJ2-5, the complete variable domain reads SAVISQKPSRDICQRGTSLTIQCQVDSQVTMMFWYRQQPGQSLTLIATANQGSEATYESGFVIDKFPISRPNLTFSTLTVSNMSPEDSSIYLCSVARDRETQYFGPGTRLLVL.

CDR3 sequence reads: CSASRTSGRAVEQFF. CDR3 sequence (DNA): TGCAGTGCTAGTCGGACTAGCGGGAGGGCTGTTGAGCAGTTCTTC. The V call is TRBV20-1, the J call TRBJ2-1; 15 positions match TRBD2. The CDR3 length is 15 residues. With V trimmed by 3 bases and J by 9 bases, 6 bases remained unmatched. The germline V gene encodes CDR1 DFQATT and CDR2 SNEGSKA (reference sequence).

The genes are TRBV2 and TRBJ2-1; 8 bases line up with TRBD2. CDR1 is SNHLY and CDR2 is FYNNEI in the germline V gene. This CDR3 is 15 amino acids long. V was clipped by 1 base and J by 7 bases; unmatched bases: 6. The CDR3 reads CASSEDLLAGNEQFF. DNA for the CDR3: TGTGCCAGCAGTGAAGATTTGCTAGCGGGTAATGAGCAGTTCTTC.

This clonotype was detected ten times or more. The chain links TRBV18 to TRBJ2-1; no firm D call. The germline gives CDR1 KGHSH, CDR2 LQKENI. The CDR3 runs 14 residues. Trimming cost V 2 bases and J 7 bases, with 12 bases left between them. CDR3 nucleotide sequence: TGTGCCAGCTCACCAAAGGTTTTCTTAAATGAGCAGTTCTTC. The encoded protein is CASSPKVFLNEQFF.

J is TRBJ2-7 and V is TRBV4-1; tentative D call: TRBD2 (5 bases). Germline V lookup: CDR1 MGHRA, CDR2 YSYEKL. The CDR3 is made up of 16 amino acids. V shed 1 base and J shed 0 bases, with 13 bases lying between them. CDR3: CASSQGGSGSSYEQYF. The CDR3 coding sequence is TGCGCCAGCAGCCAAGGGGGATCGGGGAGCTCCTACGAGCAGTACTTC.

This clonotype was recorded a few times. The chain recombines TRBV2 with TRBJ2-1, with TRBD2 matching over 10 bases. Trimming took 10 bases from V and 4 from J; bases not matched to a gene: 10. CDR3 length: 15 amino acids. CDR1 and CDR2 from the germline V gene are SNHLY and FYNNEI. The CDR3 loop is CATVPGLAKYNEQFF. DNA for the CDR3: TGTGCCACCGTCCCGGGACTAGCGAAGTACAATGAGCAGTTCTTC. Full variable domain (missing parts from reference TRBV2 and TRBJ2-1): EPEVTQTPSHQVTQMGQEVILRCVPISNHLYFYWYRQILGQKVEFLVSFYNNEISEKSEIFDDQFSVERPDGSNFTLKIRSTKLEDSAMYFCATVPGLAKYNEQFFGPGTRLTVL.

This rearrangement joins TRBV11-2 to TRBJ2-3, with 8 bases matching TRBD2. Germline V gene lookup returns CDR1 SGHAT and CDR2 FQNNGV. The CDR3 is 15 amino acids. The V and J ends lost 6 bases and 3 bases, in that order; junction bases with no gene match: 8. CDR3 DNA: TGTGCCAGCAGGGAAGCGGGAGCGTCAACAGATACGCAGTATTTT. Protein sequence: CASREAGASTDTQYF.